This TCR beta chain was sequenced during a study of cytomegalovirus exposure and HLA in healthy donors. Germline values: CDR1 MNHNY, CDR2 SVGAGI (reference sequence). The V segment lost 8 bases and the J segment 2 bases; nucleotides outside the gene matches: 8. The CDR3 is 15 amino acids. General study points: In vitro assays verified that a few CMV-associated chains recognized CMV antigens specifically.

The PCR made use of 60 Vbeta and 13 Jbeta primers. Using immunoSEQ multiplex PCR, the repertoire was profiled, and TCRdb retains in-frame clones only, with some absent. Among 150,000 to 200,000 clones listed, around three quarters were seen once. There are a few counts of this clone. Its antigen is undetermined. The TCR sequence derives from a woman aged 40 to 50 in good health and CMV-seronegative. Sequences were obtained from PBMCs. The chain combines TRBV6-6 with TRBJ2-3, with TRBD2 matching over 9 bases. The CDR3 spells CASGDTSGSTDTQYF. For the CDR3, the DNA is TGTGCCAGCGGGGATACTAGCGGGTCCACAGATACGCAGTATTTT.